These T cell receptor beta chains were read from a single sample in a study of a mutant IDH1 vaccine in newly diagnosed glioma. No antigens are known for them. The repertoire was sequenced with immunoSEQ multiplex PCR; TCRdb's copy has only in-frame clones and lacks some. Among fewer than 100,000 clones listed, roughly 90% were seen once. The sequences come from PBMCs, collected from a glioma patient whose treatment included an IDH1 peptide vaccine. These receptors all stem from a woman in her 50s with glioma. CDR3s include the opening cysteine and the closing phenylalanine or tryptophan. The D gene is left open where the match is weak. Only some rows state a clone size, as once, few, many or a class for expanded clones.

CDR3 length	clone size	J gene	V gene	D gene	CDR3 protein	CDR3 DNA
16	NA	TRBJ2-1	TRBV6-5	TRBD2	CASSYSRGEHYNEQFF	TGTGCCAGCAGTTACTCTCGGGGGGAGCACTACAATGAGCAGTTCTTC
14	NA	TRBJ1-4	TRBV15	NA	CATSRGRFRSQLFF	TGTGCCACCAGCAGAGGCAGGTTCCGGAGCCAACTGTTTTTT
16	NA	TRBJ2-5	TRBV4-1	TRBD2	CASSLATSGRQETQYF	TGCGCCAGCAGCCTTGCGACTAGCGGGAGACAAGAGACCCAGTACTTC
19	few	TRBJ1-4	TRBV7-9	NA	CASSLGSFRVTATNEKLFF	TGTGCCAGCAGCTTAGGGTCATTCAGGGTTACGGCAACTAATGAAAAACTGTTTTTT
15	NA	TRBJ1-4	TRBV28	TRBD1	CASSKAGTGDEKLFF	TGTGCCAGCAGTAAAGCCGGGACAGGGGATGAAAAACTGTTTTTT
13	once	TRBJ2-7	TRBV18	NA	CASSPPGAGEQYF	TGTGCCAGCTCACCGCCGGGGGCGGGCGAGCAGTACTTC
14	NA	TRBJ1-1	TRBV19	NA	CASSVRGRNTEAFF	TGTGCCAGTAGCGTCCGGGGGAGGAACACTGAAGCTTTCTTT
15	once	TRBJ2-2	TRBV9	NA	CASSPSGLNTGELFF	TGTGCCAGCAGCCCATCGGGCCTGAACACCGGGGAGCTGTTTTTT
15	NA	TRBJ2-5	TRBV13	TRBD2	CASSSGTSGSIEQYF	TGTGCCAGCAGCTCAGGGACTAGCGGGTCGATAGAGCAGTACTTC
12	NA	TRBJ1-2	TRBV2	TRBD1	CARDRGGYGYTF	TGTGCCAGGGACAGGGGGGGCTATGGCTACACCTTC
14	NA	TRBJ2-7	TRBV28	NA	CASSSGDRAYEQYF	TGTGCCAGCAGCTCGGGGGACAGAGCCTACGAGCAGTACTTC
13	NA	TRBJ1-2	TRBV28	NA	CASTATANYGYTF	TGTGCCAGCACCGCGACAGCTAACTATGGCTACACCTTC
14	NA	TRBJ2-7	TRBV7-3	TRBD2	CASSLGGRAYEQYF	TGTGCCAGCAGCTTAGGCGGGAGGGCCTACGAGCAGTACTTC
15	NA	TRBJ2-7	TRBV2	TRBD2	CASSELAGGPYEQYF	TGTGCCAGCAGTGAACTAGCGGGAGGGCCCTACGAGCAGTACTTC
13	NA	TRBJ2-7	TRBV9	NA	CASSADASYEQYF	TGTGCCAGCAGCGCAGACGCCTCCTACGAGCAGTACTTC
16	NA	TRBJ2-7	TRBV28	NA	CASSSLHEGLTYEQYF	TGTGCCAGCAGTTCCCTCCATGAGGGCCTCACCTACGAGCAGTACTTC
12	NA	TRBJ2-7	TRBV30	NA	CAWGRSSYEQYF	TGTGCCTGGGGGAGGAGCTCCTACGAGCAGTACTTC
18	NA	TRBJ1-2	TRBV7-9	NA	CASSLVYSPKRANYGYTF	TGTGCCAGCAGCTTAGTCTACAGCCCGAAGAGGGCAAACTATGGCTACACCTTC
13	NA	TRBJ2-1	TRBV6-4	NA	CASSQTSYNEQFF	TGTGCCAGCAGCCAGACTAGTTACAATGAGCAGTTCTTC
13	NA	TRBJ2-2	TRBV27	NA	CASGLGGYGELFF	TGTGCCAGCGGTCTTGGAGGGTACGGGGAGCTGTTTTTT
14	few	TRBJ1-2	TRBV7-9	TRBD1	CASSLGGTENLYTF	TGTGCCAGCAGCTTAGGTGGGACAGAGAATCTCTACACCTTC
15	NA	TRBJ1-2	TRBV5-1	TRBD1	CASSWGQSGSYGYTF	TGCGCCAGCAGCTGGGGACAGTCCGGGAGCTATGGCTACACCTTC
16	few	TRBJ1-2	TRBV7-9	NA	CASSLAPSRPTYGYTF	TGTGCCAGCAGCTTAGCGCCATCAAGGCCTACCTATGGCTACACCTTC
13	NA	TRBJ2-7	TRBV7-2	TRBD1	CASSAQGGYEQYF	TGTGCCAGCAGCGCACAGGGGGGCTACGAGCAGTACTTC
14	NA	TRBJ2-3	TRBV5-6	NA	CASSEDRRTDTQYF	TGTGCCAGCAGCGAGGACAGACGAACAGATACGCAGTATTTT
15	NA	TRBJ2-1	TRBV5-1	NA	CASSLVSGMGGEQFF	TGCGCCAGCAGCTTGGTTTCCGGGATGGGAGGTGAGCAGTTCTTC
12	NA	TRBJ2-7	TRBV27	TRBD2	CASGDYSYEQYF	TGTGCCAGCGGGGACTACTCCTACGAGCAGTACTTC
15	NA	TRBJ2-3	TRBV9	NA	CASSVVVGGTDTQYF	TGTGCCAGCAGCGTAGTTGTCGGCGGCACAGATACGCAGTATTTT
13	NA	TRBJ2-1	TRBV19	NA	CASSLNYRVEQFF	TGTGCCAGTAGTCTGAACTACAGGGTTGAGCAGTTCTTC
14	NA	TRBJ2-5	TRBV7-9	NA	CASHLRGRGETQYF	TGTGCCAGCCACTTACGGGGTAGAGGGGAGACCCAGTACTTC
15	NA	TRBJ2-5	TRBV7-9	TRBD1	CASSLAGDRVETQYF	TGTGCCAGCAGCTTAGCGGGGGACAGGGTGGAGACCCAGTACTTC
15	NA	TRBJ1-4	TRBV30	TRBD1	CAWSVNRGTNEKLFF	TGTGCCTGGAGTGTAAACAGGGGAACTAATGAAAAACTGTTTTTT
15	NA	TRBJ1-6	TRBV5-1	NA	CASSLSRQGSSPLHF	TGCGCCAGCAGCTTGTCGCGGCAGGGGAGTTCACCCCTCCACTTT
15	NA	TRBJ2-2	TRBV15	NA	CATSRDPSGNGELFF	TGTGCCACCAGCAGAGATCCCAGCGGTAACGGGGAGCTGTTTTTT
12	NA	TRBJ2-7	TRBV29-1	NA	CSVDGRGGEQYF	TGCAGCGTGGACGGACGAGGGGGCGAGCAGTACTTC
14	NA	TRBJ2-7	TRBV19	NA	CASSPRIAISEQYF	TGTGCCAGTAGTCCTCGAATAGCCATCTCCGAGCAGTACTTC
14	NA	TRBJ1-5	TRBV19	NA	CASSEGRIGQPQHF	TGTGCCAGTAGTGAGGGCAGGATAGGTCAGCCCCAGCATTTT
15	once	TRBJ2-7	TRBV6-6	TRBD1	CASSYSRGLTYEQYF	TGTGCCAGCAGTTACTCGAGGGGGCTTACCTACGAGCAGTACTTC
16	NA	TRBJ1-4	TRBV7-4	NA	CASSLEGHATNEKLFF	TGTGCCAGCAGCTTAGAGGGACACGCAACTAATGAAAAACTGTTTTTT
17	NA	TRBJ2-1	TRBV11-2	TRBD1	CASSLVPGQGARNEQFF	TGTGCCAGCAGCTTAGTGCCGGGACAGGGGGCTCGGAATGAGCAGTTCTTC
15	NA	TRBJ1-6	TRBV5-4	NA	CASSLGGTYNSPLHF	TGTGCCAGCAGCTTGGGAGGAACCTATAATTCACCCCTCCACTTT
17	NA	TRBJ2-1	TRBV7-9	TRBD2	CASSLLLAGGIYNEQFF	TGTGCCAGCAGCCTCTTACTAGCGGGAGGGATCTACAATGAGCAGTTCTTC
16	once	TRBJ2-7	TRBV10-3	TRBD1	CAISEPTGTGSYEQYF	TGTGCCATCAGTGAGCCGACGGGGACAGGCTCCTACGAGCAGTACTTC
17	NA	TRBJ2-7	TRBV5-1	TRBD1	CASSPASIRDRGYEQYF	TGCGCCAGCAGCCCTGCCAGTATTAGGGACAGGGGATACGAGCAGTACTTC
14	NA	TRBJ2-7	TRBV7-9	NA	CASSLQDDSYEQYF	TGTGCCAGCAGCTTGCAGGATGACTCCTACGAGCAGTACTTC
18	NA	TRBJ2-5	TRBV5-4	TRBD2	CASSLAPRDAKGGETQYF	TGTGCCAGCAGCTTGGCTCCCCGGGACGCCAAGGGAGGGGAGACCCAGTACTTC
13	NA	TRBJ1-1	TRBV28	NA	CAIGGGMNTEAFF	TGTGCCATCGGGGGGGGCATGAACACTGAAGCTTTCTTT
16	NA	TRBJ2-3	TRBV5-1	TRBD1	CASSLTTGVSTDTQYF	TGCGCCAGCAGCTTGACGACAGGGGTTAGCACAGATACGCAGTATTTT
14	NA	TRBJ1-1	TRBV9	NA	CASSVGGRATEAFF	TGTGCCAGCAGCGTAGGTGGCAGGGCCACTGAAGCTTTCTTT
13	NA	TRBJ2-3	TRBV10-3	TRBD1	CAIRFRQGDTQYF	TGTGCCATCAGATTTAGACAGGGGGATACGCAGTATTTT
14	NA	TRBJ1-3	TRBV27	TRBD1	CASSSDRAGNTIYF	TGTGCCAGCAGTTCGGACAGGGCTGGAAACACCATATATTTT